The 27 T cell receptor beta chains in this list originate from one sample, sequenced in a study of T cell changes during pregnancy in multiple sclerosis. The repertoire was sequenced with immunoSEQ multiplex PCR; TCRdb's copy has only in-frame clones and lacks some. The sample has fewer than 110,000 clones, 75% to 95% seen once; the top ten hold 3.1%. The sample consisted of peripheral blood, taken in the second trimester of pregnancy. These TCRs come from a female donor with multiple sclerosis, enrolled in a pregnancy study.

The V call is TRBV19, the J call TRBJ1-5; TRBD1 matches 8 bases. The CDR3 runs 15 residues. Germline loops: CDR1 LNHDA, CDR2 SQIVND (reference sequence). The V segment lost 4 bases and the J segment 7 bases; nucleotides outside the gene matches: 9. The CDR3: CASSTDREVGQPQHF. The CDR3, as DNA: TGTGCCAGTAGTACGGACAGGGAGGTCGGCCAGCCCCAGCATTTT.

The CDR3 region is CASSVGRGPYEQYF. CDR3 DNA: TGTGCCAGCAGCGTCGGGAGGGGGCCCTACGAGCAGTACTTC. V and J are TRBV7-2 and TRBJ2-7; D perhaps matches TRBD2 (8 bases). The germline V and J ends were trimmed by 5 bases and 2 bases, with 13 bases remaining between them. Germline CDR1 SGHTA, CDR2 FQGNSA. The CDR3 covers 14 residues.

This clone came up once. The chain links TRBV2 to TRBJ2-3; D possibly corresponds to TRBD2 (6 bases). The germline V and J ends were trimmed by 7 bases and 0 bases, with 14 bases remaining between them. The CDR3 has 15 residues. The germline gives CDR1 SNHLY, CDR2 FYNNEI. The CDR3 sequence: CASKGGSWSTDTQYF. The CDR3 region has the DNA TGTGCCAGCAAGGGAGGTTCCTGGAGCACAGATACGCAGTATTTT.

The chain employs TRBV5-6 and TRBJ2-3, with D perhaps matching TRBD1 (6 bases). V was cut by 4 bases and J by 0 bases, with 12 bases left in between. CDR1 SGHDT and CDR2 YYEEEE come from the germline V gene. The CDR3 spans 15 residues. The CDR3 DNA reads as TGTGCCAGCAGCCCCACGACAGGTAGCACAGATACGCAGTATTTT. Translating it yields CASSPTTGSTDTQYF. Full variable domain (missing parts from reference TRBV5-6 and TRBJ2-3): DAGVTQSPTHLIKTRGQQVTLRCSPKSGHDTVSWYQQALGQGPQFIFQYYEEEERQRGNFPDRFSGHQFPNYSSELNVNALLLGDSALYLCASSPTTGSTDTQYFGPGTRLTVL.

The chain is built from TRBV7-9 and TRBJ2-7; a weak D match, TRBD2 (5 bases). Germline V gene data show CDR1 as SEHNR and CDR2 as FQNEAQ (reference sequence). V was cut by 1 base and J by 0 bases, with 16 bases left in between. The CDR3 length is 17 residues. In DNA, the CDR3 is TGTGCCAGCAGCTTAGAAACCCCAAGCGGTAGCTCCTACGAGCAGTACTTC. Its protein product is CASSLETPSGSSYEQYF.

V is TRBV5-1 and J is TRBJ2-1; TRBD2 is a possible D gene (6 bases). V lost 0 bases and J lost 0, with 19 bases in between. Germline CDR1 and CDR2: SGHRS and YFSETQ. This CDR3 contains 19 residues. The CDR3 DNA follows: TGCGCCAGCAGCTTGGTGGTCACGGTCGGGAGAAACTCCTACAATGAGCAGTTCTTC. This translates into CASSLVVTVGRNSYNEQFF.

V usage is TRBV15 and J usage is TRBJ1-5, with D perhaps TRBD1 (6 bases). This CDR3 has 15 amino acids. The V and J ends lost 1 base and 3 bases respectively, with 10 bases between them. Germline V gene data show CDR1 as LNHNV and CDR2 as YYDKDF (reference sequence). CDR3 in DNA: TGTGCCACCAGCAGAGCAGGGGATACCAATCAGCCCCAGCATTTT. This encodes CATSRAGDTNQPQHF.

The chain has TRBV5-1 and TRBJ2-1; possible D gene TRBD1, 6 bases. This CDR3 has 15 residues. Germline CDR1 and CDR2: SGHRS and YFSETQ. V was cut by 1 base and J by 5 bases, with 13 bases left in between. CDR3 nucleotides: TGCGCCAGCAGCTTGACAGGGACATCCCACAATGAGCAGTTCTTC. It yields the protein CASSLTGTSHNEQFF.

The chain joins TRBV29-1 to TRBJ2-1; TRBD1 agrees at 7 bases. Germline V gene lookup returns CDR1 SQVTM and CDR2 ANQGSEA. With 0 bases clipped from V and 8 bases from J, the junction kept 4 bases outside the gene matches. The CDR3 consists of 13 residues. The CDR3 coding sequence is TGCAGCGTTGAAGATATGAGGGGGCATGAGCAGTTCTTC. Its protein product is CSVEDMRGHEQFF.

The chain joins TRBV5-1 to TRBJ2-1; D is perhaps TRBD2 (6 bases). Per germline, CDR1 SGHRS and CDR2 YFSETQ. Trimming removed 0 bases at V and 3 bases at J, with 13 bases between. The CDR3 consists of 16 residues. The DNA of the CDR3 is TGCGCCAGCAGCTTGGAAGGCGGGACGAACTACAATGAGCAGTTCTTC. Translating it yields CASSLEGGTNYNEQFF.

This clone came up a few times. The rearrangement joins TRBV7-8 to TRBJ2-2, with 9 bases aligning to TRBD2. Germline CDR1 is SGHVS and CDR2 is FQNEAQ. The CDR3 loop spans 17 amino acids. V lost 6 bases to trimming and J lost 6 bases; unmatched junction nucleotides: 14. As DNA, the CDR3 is TGTGCCAGCAGGATGCGGGGGCTAGCGGGAAAGCCCGGGGAGCTGTTTTTT. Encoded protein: CASRMRGLAGKPGELFF.

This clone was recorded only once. The CDR3 nucleotides read TGTGCCAGCTCGGAGACAGGGGGGATGAATGAAAAACTGTTTTTT. It codes for CASSETGGMNEKLFF. V usage is TRBV18 and J usage is TRBJ1-4; 9 bases fit TRBD1. This CDR3 is 15 amino acids long. After removal of 6 bases from V and 5 bases from J, the junction contained 7 bases not matched to a gene. Germline V CDR1 and CDR2: KGHSH, LQKENI.

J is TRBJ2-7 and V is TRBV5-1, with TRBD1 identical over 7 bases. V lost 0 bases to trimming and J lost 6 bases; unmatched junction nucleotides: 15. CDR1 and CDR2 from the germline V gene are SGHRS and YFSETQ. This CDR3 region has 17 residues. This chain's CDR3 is CASSLGTGRNQPSEQYF. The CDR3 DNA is TGCGCCAGCAGCTTGGGGACAGGAAGAAACCAGCCTTCCGAGCAGTACTTC.

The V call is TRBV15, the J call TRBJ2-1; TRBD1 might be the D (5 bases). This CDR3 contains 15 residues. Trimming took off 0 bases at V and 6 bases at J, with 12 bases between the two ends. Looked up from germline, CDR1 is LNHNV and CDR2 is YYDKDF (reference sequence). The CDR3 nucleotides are TGTGCCACCAGCAGAGAACCCGGCAGGGTCAATGAGCAGTTCTTC. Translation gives CATSREPGRVNEQFF.

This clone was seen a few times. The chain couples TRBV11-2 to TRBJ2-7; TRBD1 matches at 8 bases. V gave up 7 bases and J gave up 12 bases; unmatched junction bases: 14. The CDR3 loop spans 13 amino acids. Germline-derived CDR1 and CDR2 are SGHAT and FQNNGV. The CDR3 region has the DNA TGTGCCAGCATCAGGACAGGGTCCGCTCGTCCGTACTTC. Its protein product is CASIRTGSARPYF. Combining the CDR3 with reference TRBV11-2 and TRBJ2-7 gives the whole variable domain EAGVAQSPRYKIIEKRQSVAFWCNPISGHATLYWYQQILGQGPKLLIQFQNNGVVDDSQLPKDRFSAERLKGVDSTLKIQPAKLEDSAVYLCASIRTGSARPYFGPGTRLTVT.

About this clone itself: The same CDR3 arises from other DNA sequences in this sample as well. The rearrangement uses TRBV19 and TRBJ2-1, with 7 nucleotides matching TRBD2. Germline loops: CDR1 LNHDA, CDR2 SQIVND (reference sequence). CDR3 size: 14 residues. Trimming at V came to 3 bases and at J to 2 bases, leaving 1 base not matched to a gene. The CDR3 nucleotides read TGTGCCAGTAGTATCGGGACTACCTACAATGAGCAGTTCTTC. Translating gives CASSIGTTYNEQFF.

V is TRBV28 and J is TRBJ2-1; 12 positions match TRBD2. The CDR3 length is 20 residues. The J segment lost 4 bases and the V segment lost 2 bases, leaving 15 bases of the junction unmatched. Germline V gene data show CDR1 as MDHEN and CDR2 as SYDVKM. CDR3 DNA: TGTGCCAGCAGTTTAAGAGGGAGGACTAGCGGGATAGTAGGTTACAATGAGCAGTTCTTC. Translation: CASSLRGRTSGIVGYNEQFF.

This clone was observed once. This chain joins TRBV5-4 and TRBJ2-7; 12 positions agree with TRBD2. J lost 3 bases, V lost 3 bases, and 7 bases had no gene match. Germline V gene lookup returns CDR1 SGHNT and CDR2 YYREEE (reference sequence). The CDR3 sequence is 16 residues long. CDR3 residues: CASSSPGLAGHYEQYF. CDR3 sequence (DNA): TGTGCCAGCAGCTCCCCGGGACTAGCGGGCCACTACGAGCAGTACTTC.

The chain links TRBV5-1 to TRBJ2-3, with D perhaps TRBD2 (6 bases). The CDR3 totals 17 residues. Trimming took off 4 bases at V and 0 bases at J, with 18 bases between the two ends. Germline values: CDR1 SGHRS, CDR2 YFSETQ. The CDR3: CASSLPPDYSSTDTQYF. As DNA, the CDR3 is TGCGCCAGCAGCCTACCACCGGACTATTCTAGCACAGATACGCAGTATTTT.

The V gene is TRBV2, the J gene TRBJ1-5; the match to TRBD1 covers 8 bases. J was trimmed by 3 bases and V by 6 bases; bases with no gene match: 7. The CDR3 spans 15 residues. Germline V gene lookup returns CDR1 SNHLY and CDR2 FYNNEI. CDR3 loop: CASSFGQGANQPQHF. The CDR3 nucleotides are TGTGCCAGCAGCTTCGGACAGGGTGCCAATCAGCCCCAGCATTTT.

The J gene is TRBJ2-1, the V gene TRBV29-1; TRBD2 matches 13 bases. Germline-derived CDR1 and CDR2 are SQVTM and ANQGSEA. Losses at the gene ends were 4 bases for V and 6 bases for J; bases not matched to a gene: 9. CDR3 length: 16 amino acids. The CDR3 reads CSVATSGRTLLNEQFF. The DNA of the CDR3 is TGCAGCGTTGCGACTAGCGGGAGGACCCTCCTCAATGAGCAGTTCTTC.

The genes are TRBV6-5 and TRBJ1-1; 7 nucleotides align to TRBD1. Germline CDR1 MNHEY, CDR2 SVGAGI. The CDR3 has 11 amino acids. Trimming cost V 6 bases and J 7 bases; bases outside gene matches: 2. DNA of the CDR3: TGTGCCAGCAGCAGACAGGGTGAAGCTTTCTTT. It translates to CASSRQGEAFF.

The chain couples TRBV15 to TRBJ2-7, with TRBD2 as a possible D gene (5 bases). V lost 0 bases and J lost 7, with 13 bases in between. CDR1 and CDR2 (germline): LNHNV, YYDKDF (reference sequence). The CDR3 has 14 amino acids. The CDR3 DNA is TGTGCCACCAGCAGAGATTTTTCGTCGGGGGAGCAGTACTTC. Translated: CATSRDFSSGEQYF.

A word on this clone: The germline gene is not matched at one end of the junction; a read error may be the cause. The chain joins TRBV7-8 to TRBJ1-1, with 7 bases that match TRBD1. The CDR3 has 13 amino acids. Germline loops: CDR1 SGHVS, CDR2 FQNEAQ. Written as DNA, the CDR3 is TGTGCCAGCAGCCAGAGGACAGGTACTGGAGCTTTCTTT. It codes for CASSQRTGTGAFF.

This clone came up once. The CDR3 DNA reads TGCAGCGTGGGACAGGGGGCCGGAAACATTCAGTACTTC. This sequence encodes CSVGQGAGNIQYF. V and J are TRBV29-1 and TRBJ2-4; the match to TRBD1 covers 12 bases. With 6 bases clipped from V and 6 bases from J, the junction kept 3 bases outside the gene matches. This CDR3 spans 13 amino acids. Germline values: CDR1 SQVTM, CDR2 ANQGSEA.

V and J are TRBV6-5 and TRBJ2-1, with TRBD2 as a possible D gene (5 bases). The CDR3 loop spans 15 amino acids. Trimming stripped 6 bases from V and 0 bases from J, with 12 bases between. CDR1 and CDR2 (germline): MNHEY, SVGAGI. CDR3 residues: CASSRRAVSYNEQFF. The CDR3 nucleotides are TGTGCCAGCAGCCGAAGAGCGGTCTCCTACAATGAGCAGTTCTTC.

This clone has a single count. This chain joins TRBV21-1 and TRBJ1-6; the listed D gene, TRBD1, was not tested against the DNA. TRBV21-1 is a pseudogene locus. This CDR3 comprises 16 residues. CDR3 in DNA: TGTGCCAGCAGCAAAGAGCGGCCAGGGGGCAGTTCACCCCTCCACTTT. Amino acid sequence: CASSKERPGGSSPLHF.